The entry below gives a single TCR beta chain sequence along with its context. Its cognate antigen is unknown. TCRdb independently ran MiXCR on the RT-PCR reads; one entry per CDR3 protein. The sample carries under 750,000 distinct CDR3 sequences, about 12% recorded once. This specimen comes from a study of response to subunit inactivated influenza vaccine. This CDR3 spans 15 amino acids. Germline V gene data show CDR1 as MNHEY and CDR2 as SVGAGI. Trimming stripped 4 bases from V and 1 base from J, with 11 bases between. Findings and caveats of the study: Researchers suggested that each seasonal influenza vaccination recruits few new T cells.

V is TRBV6-5 and J is TRBJ2-1; D unclear. This TCR came from a man aged 45-65 years who received an inactivated influenza vaccine. Here the sequenced sample was PBMCs from blood, taken on the day of vaccination. CDR3: CASSLNPHSYNEQFF. The CDR3 coding sequence is TGTGCCAGCAGTTTAAACCCCCATTCCTACAATGAGCAGTTCTTC.